These T cell receptor beta chains were read from a single sample in a study of shared clonotypes between healthy human individuals. Generated by immunoSEQ multiplex PCR, the TCRdb table keeps only in-frame clones and is missing some. The table lists 2 million or so clones, 85% to 95% of them singletons. Sequencing was performed on naive CD4+ T cells sorted from blood. The receptors stem from a man younger than 35 in good health. Each CDR3 is given with its conserved first and last residue. A D gene is named only where the DNA matches it firmly. A row's size may be missing; if present it is once, few, many or a size class.

NA	TRBJ2-1	TRBV5-4	NA	TGTGCCAGCAGCTTGGGGGGTTACAATGAGCAGTTCTTC	CASSLGGYNEQFF
NA	TRBJ2-3	TRBV5-4	NA	TGTGCCAGCAGCTTGAGTGGACGGCCAGATACGCAGTATTTT	CASSLSGRPDTQYF
NA	TRBJ2-7	TRBV6-5	NA	TGTGCCAGCAGAACCGGGACGCTGGCCTACGAGCAGTACTTC	CASRTGTLAYEQYF
TRBD1	TRBJ1-4	TRBV5-1	NA	TGCGCCAGCAGCTTGACAGGGGGCGGCAGTAATGAAAAACTGTTTTTT	CASSLTGGGSNEKLFF
TRBD2	TRBJ2-7	TRBV5-1	NA	TGCGCCAGCAGCGGACAACTAGCGGGAGCACGCGAGCAGTACTTC	CASSGQLAGAREQYF
TRBD1	TRBJ1-2	TRBV30	NA	TGTGCCTGGAGTTCTTACCCGGCGGGGACAGGGGGAGAACGGGGCTACACCTTC	CAWSSYPAGTGGERGYTF
NA	TRBJ2-1	TRBV7-9	NA	TGTGCCAGCAGCCTAGCTAGTAGTGAGCAGTTCTTC	CASSLASSEQFF
NA	TRBJ2-3	TRBV10-2	NA	TGCGCCAGCAGTTGGTGGGCTGGAGATACGCAGTATTTT	CASSWWAGDTQYF
TRBD2	TRBJ2-7	TRBV5-4	NA	TGTGCCAGCAGCTTGGAATTAGCGGGACTCTACGAGCAGTACTTC	CASSLELAGLYEQYF
TRBD2	TRBJ2-3	TRBV5-1	NA	TGCGCCAGCAGCTTGTCCTGGACTAGCGGGAGGGCTAGCACAGATACGCAGTATTTT	CASSLSWTSGRASTDTQYF
NA	TRBJ1-1	TRBV7-3	NA	TGTGCCAGCAGCATAGGCCCGATGAACACTGAAGCTTTCTTT	CASSIGPMNTEAFF
NA	TRBJ2-3	TRBV18	NA	TGTGCCAGCTCACTCCCCGGGGGGCAAGATACGCAGTATTTT	CASSLPGGQDTQYF
NA	TRBJ2-7	TRBV2	NA	TGTGCCAGCAGTGGGACAGTCTACGAGCAGTACTTC	CASSGTVYEQYF
NA	TRBJ1-4	TRBV6-1	NA	TGTGCCAGCAGTAGCCCCCTTGGCGGCGAAAAACTGTTTTTT	CASSSPLGGEKLFF
NA	TRBJ1-2	TRBV21-1	NA	TGTGCCAGCAGCACTGACAGGGATTTTGTGAATAAGGATGGCTACACCTTC	CASSTDRDFVNKDGYTF
TRBD2	TRBJ2-7	TRBV11-2	NA	TGTGCCAGCAGCTCCCAGGCTAGCGGTACCTACGAGCAGTACTTC	CASSSQASGTYEQYF
NA	TRBJ1-5	TRBV5-1	NA	TGCGCCAGCAGCTTGATGCCGGGGGTAATTCAGCCCCAGCATTTT	CASSLMPGVIQPQHF
NA	TRBJ2-2	TRBV6-1	NA	TGTGCCAGCAGTGAAATCAGGGAAACCGGGGAGCTGTTTTTT	CASSEIRETGELFF
NA	TRBJ2-1	TRBV10-3	once	TGTGCCATCAGACAGGGCCTCAGCTCCTACAATGAGCAGTTCTTC	CAIRQGLSSYNEQFF
TRBD1	TRBJ2-1	TRBV7-2	NA	TGTGCCAGCAGCTTATGGACAGGGGGCTACAATGAGCAGTTCTTC	CASSLWTGGYNEQFF
TRBD1	TRBJ2-2	TRBV5-4	NA	TGTGCCAGCAGCGCTACAGGGGCCCCAAACACCGGGGAGCTGTTTTTT	CASSATGAPNTGELFF
NA	TRBJ1-6	TRBV30	NA	TGTGCCTGGAGTAGGGATTCCCCAAATACTTCACCCCTCCACTTT	CAWSRDSPNTSPLHF
NA	TRBJ1-1	TRBV25-1	NA	TGTGCCAGCAGTTGGGGGAACACTGAAGCTTTCTTT	CASSWGNTEAFF
NA	TRBJ2-1	TRBV7-6	NA	TGTGCCAGCAGCCCAACAGGATACAATGAGCAGTTCTTC	CASSPTGYNEQFF
NA	TRBJ2-2	TRBV6-6	NA	TGTGCCAGCAGTTATGGGACAATCACCGGGGAGCTGTTTTTT	CASSYGTITGELFF
NA	TRBJ2-1	TRBV5-1	NA	TGCGCCAGCAGCTCCGGGACGGAACACTACAATGAGCAGTTCTTC	CASSSGTEHYNEQFF
TRBD1	TRBJ1-5	TRBV16	NA	TGTGCCAGCAGCGCAATGTCAGGGGGATGGAATCAGCCCCAGCATTTT	CASSAMSGGWNQPQHF
TRBD2	TRBJ2-7	TRBV4-1	NA	TGCGCCAGCAGCCAAGCGGGGACTAGCACCTACGAGCAGTACTTC	CASSQAGTSTYEQYF
NA	TRBJ2-3	TRBV19	NA	TGTGCCAGTAGTGTTACAGGGGATACGCAGTATTTT	CASSVTGDTQYF